The rows below give T cell receptor beta chains drawn from one sample of a study of PD-L1 blockade in urothelial cancer. The protocol was immunoSEQ multiplex PCR, while the TCRdb copy is restricted to in-frame clones and leaves out a portion. The table has 38,000 or so clones, 65% to 85% seen once. The input for sequencing was PBMCs, taken around atezolizumab (anti-PD-L1) treatment. These receptors were taken from a man between 60 and 75 years old with urothelial cancer. The CDR3 runs from the conserved cysteine through the conserved F or W. A D gene is named only where the DNA matches it firmly. Rows may omit the clone size; those that give it use once, few, many or a size class.

13 | few | NA | TRBJ1-5 | TRBV18 | TGTGCCAGCTCAACAGGGCCGGCCCAGCCCCAGCATTTT | CASSTGPAQPQHF
15 | NA | TRBD1 | TRBJ2-7 | TRBV7-2 | TGTGCCAGCAGCACATCCGGGACAGGGGAAGGCGAGCAGTACTTC | CASSTSGTGEGEQYF
17 | NA | NA | TRBJ2-3 | TRBV7-6 | TGTGCCAGCAGCTTAGGGCGGACAGAATTAAGCACAGATACGCAGTATTTT | CASSLGRTELSTDTQYF
15 | NA | TRBD1 | TRBJ2-7 | TRBV5-1 | TGCGCCAGCAGCTTCCAGGGGGAAATAATCTACGAGCAGTACTTC | CASSFQGEIIYEQYF
16 | NA | NA | TRBJ2-1 | TRBV19 | TGTGCCAGTAGTATAGGGGTTGGCGGCAGCTCCAATGAGCAGTTCTTC | CASSIGVGGSSNEQFF
16 | NA | TRBD1 | TRBJ2-7 | TRBV11-2 | TGTGCCAGCAGCGCGACATACGGGACAGATTCCTACGAGCAGTACTTC | CASSATYGTDSYEQYF
13 | few | NA | TRBJ1-2 | TRBV6-5 | TGTGCCAGCAGTACCCATGAAACAGGTCCCGCGGCCTTC | CASSTHETGPAAF
13 | few | NA | TRBJ1-1 | TRBV4-1 | TGCGCCAGCAGCCAAGATCGGTCCTCTGAAGCTTTCTTT | CASSQDRSSEAFF
14 | NA | NA | TRBJ1-4 | TRBV25-1 | TGTGCCAGCAGCCAAACAGGGTACGGTGAAAAACTGTTTTTT | CASSQTGYGEKLFF
13 | NA | NA | TRBJ2-2 | TRBV2 | TGTGCCGTATTGGGAGGACAAACCGGGGAGCTGTTTTTT | CAVLGGQTGELFF
13 | NA | TRBD1 | TRBJ2-2 | TRBV12-5 | TGTGCTAGTTCGACAGGGGGCTTCGGGGAGCTGTTTTTT | CASSTGGFGELFF
13 | NA | TRBD1 | TRBJ1-1 | TRBV6-5 | TGTGCCAGCAAAAGACAGGGAAACACTGAAGCTTTCTTT | CASKRQGNTEAFF
15 | NA | TRBD1 | TRBJ2-1 | TRBV5-1 | TGCGCCAGCAGCCCTCCCTCAGGGACAGGGAATGAGCAGTTCTTC | CASSPPSGTGNEQFF
14 | NA | NA | TRBJ2-7 | TRBV6-1 | TGTGCCAGCAGTCGGGACTTGAGCTCCTACGAGCAGTACTTC | CASSRDLSSYEQYF
16 | NA | TRBD2 | TRBJ2-1 | TRBV28 | TGTGCCAGCAGTTTATGGTTGAGCGGGGGGCGGAATGAGCAGTTCTTC | CASSLWLSGGRNEQFF
14 | NA | TRBD1 | TRBJ1-5 | TRBV28 | TGTGCCAGCAGTCCGACAGGGAGTCATCAGCCCCAGCATTTT | CASSPTGSHQPQHF
16 | NA | TRBD2 | TRBJ2-2 | TRBV7-9 | TGTGCCAGCAGCCCTCTAGCGGGGGGCTCCCATGGGGAGCTGTTTTTT | CASSPLAGGSHGELFF
14 | NA | NA | TRBJ1-1 | TRBV10-1 | TGCGCCAGCAAACCGTGGGAGCAGAGGACTGAAGCTTTCTTT | CASKPWEQRTEAFF
15 | few | TRBD1 | TRBJ1-2 | TRBV11-2 | TGTGCCAGCAGCTCAACCGAGACAGGGATCTATGGCTACACCTTC | CASSSTETGIYGYTF
12 | NA | NA | TRBJ2-7 | TRBV4-1 | TGCGCCAGCAGCCACCTTGACAGTGAGCAGTACTTC | CASSHLDSEQYF
18 | NA | TRBD2 | TRBJ2-7 | TRBV11-2 | TGTGCCAGCAGCTTAGTAAGCGGGAGCTGGTCGAGCTCCTACGAGCAGTACTTC | CASSLVSGSWSSSYEQYF
20 | NA | TRBD1 | TRBJ2-7 | TRBV7-6 | TGTGCCAGCAGCTTAAAGTTTGCGGTGTCCGGACAGGCCCCGGGCGGGGAGCAGTACTTC | CASSLKFAVSGQAPGGEQYF
13 | NA | NA | TRBJ1-2 | TRBV28 | TGTGCCAGCAGTCTCAATGGACAGTATGGCTACACCTTC | CASSLNGQYGYTF
15 | NA | NA | TRBJ2-3 | TRBV7-2 | TGTGCCAGCAGCTCAAGGGCAGGGGAATTTGATACGCAGTATTTT | CASSSRAGEFDTQYF
14 | NA | NA | TRBJ1-5 | TRBV5-6 | TGTGCCAGCAGCCGTCGGGACGGACTAGAAACCCAGCATTTT | CASSRRDGLETQHF
15 | few | TRBD2 | TRBJ2-4 | TRBV5-1 | TGCGCCAGCAGCTTGGCCGCGGGGGAGCGAAACATTCAGTACTTC | CASSLAAGERNIQYF
15 | NA | TRBD1 | TRBJ2-5 | TRBV5-1 | TGCGCCAGCAGCTTGGGGGACAGGGATAAAGAGACCCAGTACTTC | CASSLGDRDKETQYF
18 | NA | TRBD1 | TRBJ2-6 | TRBV4-1 | TGCGCCAGCAGCCAATCGGGACAGGGAAGCTCTGGGGCCAACGTCCTGACTTTC | CASSQSGQGSSGANVLTF
16 | NA | TRBD1 | TRBJ1-5 | TRBV6-1 | TGTGCCAGCAGTGTCCACCCGGGACAGGGGAATCAGCCCCAGCATTTT | CASSVHPGQGNQPQHF
14 | NA | TRBD1 | TRBJ2-2 | TRBV6-5 | TGTGCCAGCAGGGACAGGGGTGGCACCGGGGAGCTGTTTTTT | CASRDRGGTGELFF
17 | NA | TRBD1 | TRBJ2-2 | TRBV5-6 | TGTGCCAGCAGCCCCTTGGGACAGGGGGCCTTGGACGGGGAGCTGTTTTTT | CASSPLGQGALDGELFF
14 | NA | TRBD2 | TRBJ2-7 | TRBV10-2 | TGCGCCAGCAGTGGACTAGCCAGGCGGAACGAGCAGTACTTC | CASSGLARRNEQYF
16 | NA | TRBD1 | TRBJ2-1 | TRBV23-1 | TGCGCCAGCAGTCCGACTACCCGGGACAGGGCCAATGAGCAGTTCTTC | CASSPTTRDRANEQFF
16 | few | TRBD1 | TRBJ1-1 | TRBV5-1 | TGCGCCAGCAGCCGCGGACAGGGGGGTGGGAACACTGAAGCTTTCTTT | CASSRGQGGGNTEAFF
17 | NA | TRBD2 | TRBJ2-5 | TRBV9 | TGTGCCAGCAGCGTTGGGGGACTAGCGGGGGGGCCGGAGACCCAGTACTTC | CASSVGGLAGGPETQYF
15 | NA | TRBD1 | TRBJ2-7 | TRBV5-1 | TGCGCCAGCAGCTTGGGGGACAGGGACCCCTACGAGCAGTACTTC | CASSLGDRDPYEQYF
16 | few | NA | TRBJ1-4 | TRBV4-3 | TGCGCCAGCAGCCAAGAGAGGCAGACAACTAATGAAAAACTGTTTTTT | CASSQERQTTNEKLFF
16 | NA | TRBD1 | TRBJ1-1 | TRBV6-5 | TGTGCCAGCAGTTTCGGGACAGGGCTTCTGAACACTGAAGCTTTCTTT | CASSFGTGLLNTEAFF
15 | NA | TRBD1 | TRBJ1-1 | TRBV7-2 | TGTGCCAGCAGACGTACAGGGGCCTCCAGAACTGAAGCTTTCTTT | CASRRTGASRTEAFF
14 | few | TRBD1 | TRBJ1-2 | TRBV28 | TGTGCCAGCAGTTCCCCCGGACAGGGGACGGGCTACACCTTC | CASSSPGQGTGYTF
13 | once | NA | TRBJ2-1 | TRBV16 | TGTGCCAGCAGCCAATCGGGTAGCGGTGAGCAGTTCTTC | CASSQSGSGEQFF
12 | NA | NA | TRBJ2-7 | TRBV6-1 | TGTGCCAGCAGTGAAATCGTCTACGAGCAGTACTTC | CASSEIVYEQYF
11 | NA | NA | TRBJ1-3 | TRBV6-5 | TGTGCCACCGAGAGTGGAAACACCATATATTTT | CATESGNTIYF
15 | NA | TRBD1 | TRBJ1-2 | TRBV7-9 | TGTGCCAGCAGCCAGGGACAGGGGGTGAACTATGGCTACACCTTC | CASSQGQGVNYGYTF
18 | NA | TRBD2 | TRBJ2-7 | TRBV7-8 | TGTGCCAGCAGATCTACCGTTTCGGGAGGGACGACCGCCTACGAGCAGTACTTC | CASRSTVSGGTTAYEQYF
14 | NA | NA | TRBJ2-5 | TRBV7-9 | TGTGCCAGCAGCCCTACAGGGAAGCAAGAGACCCAGTACTTC | CASSPTGKQETQYF
12 | NA | TRBD1 | TRBJ1-1 | TRBV29-1 | TGCAGCGGTCGACAGGGGAACACTGAAGCTTTCTTT | CSGRQGNTEAFF
16 | once | NA | TRBJ1-1 | TRBV5-1 | TGCGCCAGCAGCTTGGGGACAGCAGGGCCTAGGACTGAAGCTTTCTTT | CASSLGTAGPRTEAFF
14 | NA | NA | TRBJ2-7 | TRBV4-2 | TGTGCCAGCAGCCAAGTTCGGGGAAGCTACGAGCAGTACTTC | CASSQVRGSYEQYF
16 | NA | TRBD2 | TRBJ2-5 | TRBV12-5 | TGTGCTAGTGGTTTGGTACTCGCGGGAGGGCCAAAGACCCAGTACTTC | CASGLVLAGGPKTQYF
15 | once | TRBD2 | TRBJ2-1 | TRBV6-1 | TGTGCCAGCAGTGTCTTGGCGGGGGGGCACAATGAGCAGTTCTTC | CASSVLAGGHNEQFF
13 | NA | TRBD1 | TRBJ1-2 | TRBV5-1 | TGCGCCAGCAGCCCCGGACAGGATTATGGCTACACCTTC | CASSPGQDYGYTF
15 | NA | TRBD2 | TRBJ2-7 | TRBV7-2 | TGTGCCAGCAGCAGAGCCGGGACTAGCGGGACCGAGCAGTACTTC | CASSRAGTSGTEQYF
13 | NA | NA | TRBJ2-1 | TRBV5-4 | TGTGCCAGCAGCGGCGACAGACTCAATGAGCAGTTCTTC | CASSGDRLNEQFF
12 | NA | NA | TRBJ2-1 | TRBV10-1 | TGCGCCAGCAGTGAGCAGGGAAATGAGCAGTTCTTC | CASSEQGNEQFF
14 | NA | NA | TRBJ1-1 | TRBV23-1 | TGCGCCAGCAGTCGCCACAGGGAGAACACTGAAGCTTTCTTT | CASSRHRENTEAFF
15 | NA | TRBD2 | TRBJ2-3 | TRBV7-2 | TGTGCCAGCAGCTTATCACTAGCGGGCACAAATACGCAGTATTTT | CASSLSLAGTNTQYF
12 | NA | TRBD1 | TRBJ1-2 | TRBV6-5 | TGTGCCAGCAGGACAGGGCCGTATGGCTACACCTTC | CASRTGPYGYTF